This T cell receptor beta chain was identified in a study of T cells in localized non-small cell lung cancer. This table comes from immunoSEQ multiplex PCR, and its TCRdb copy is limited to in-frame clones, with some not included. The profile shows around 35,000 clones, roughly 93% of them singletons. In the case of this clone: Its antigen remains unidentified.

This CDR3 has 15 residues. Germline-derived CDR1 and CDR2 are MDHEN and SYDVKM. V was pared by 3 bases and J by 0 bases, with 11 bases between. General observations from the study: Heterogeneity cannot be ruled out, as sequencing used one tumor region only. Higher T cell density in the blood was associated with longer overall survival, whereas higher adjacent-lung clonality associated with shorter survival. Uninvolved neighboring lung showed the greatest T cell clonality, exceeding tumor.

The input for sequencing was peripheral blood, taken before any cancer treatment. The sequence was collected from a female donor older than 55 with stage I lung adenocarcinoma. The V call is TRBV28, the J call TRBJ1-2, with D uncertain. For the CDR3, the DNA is TGTGCCAGCAGTTTTAAGGGCAGGACTAACTATGGCTACACCTTC. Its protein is CASSFKGRTNYGYTF.